This TCR beta chain is drawn from a study of CD8 T cells in Susac syndrome. Germline loops: CDR1 SGHTS, CDR2 YDEGEE. The CDR3 covers 14 residues. V lost 4 bases to trimming and J lost 0 bases; unmatched junction nucleotides: 3. Random hexamers were used to reverse transcribe an amount of roughly 0.45 to 1 ug RNA. TCRdb recomputed calls from the immunoSEQ multiplex PCR reads with MiXCR, one row per CDR3 protein. The sample gives 95,000 to 150,000 distinct CDR3 sequences, 96% of which show up once; roughly 0.14% is in the top ten. The sequenced sample was CD4+ T cells from PBMCs. This clonotype originated in a human donor with Susac syndrome. This chain uses TRBV5-8 with TRBJ2-5; the match to TRBD1 covers 7 bases. This CDR3 is CASSQTGYQETQYF. The CDR3 DNA is TGTGCCAGCAGCCAGACAGGGTACCAAGAGACCCAGTACTTC.